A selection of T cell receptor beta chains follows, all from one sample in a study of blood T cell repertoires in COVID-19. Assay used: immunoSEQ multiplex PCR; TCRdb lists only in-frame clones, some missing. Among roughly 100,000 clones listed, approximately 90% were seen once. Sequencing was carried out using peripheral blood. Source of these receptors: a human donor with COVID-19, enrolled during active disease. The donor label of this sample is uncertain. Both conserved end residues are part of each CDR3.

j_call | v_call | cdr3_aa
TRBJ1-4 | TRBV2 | CASSAPGGANEKLFF
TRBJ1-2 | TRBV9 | CASSVVGDSGYTF
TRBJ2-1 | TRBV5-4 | CASSLRLVSNEQFF
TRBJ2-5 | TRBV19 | CASSSDGALAGDETQYF
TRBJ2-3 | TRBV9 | CASSAISGGTDTQYF
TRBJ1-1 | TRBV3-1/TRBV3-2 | CASSQQGRGTEAFF
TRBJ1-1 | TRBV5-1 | CASSLDLNTEAFF
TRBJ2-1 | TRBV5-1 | CASSLAGTGHYNEQFF
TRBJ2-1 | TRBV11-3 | CASSLTGLAGERQFF
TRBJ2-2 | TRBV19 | CASISEVPGELFF
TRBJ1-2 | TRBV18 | CASSPGQDSGYGYTF
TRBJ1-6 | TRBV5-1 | CASSLAGRERSPLHF
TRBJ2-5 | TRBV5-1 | CASTRGQGETQYF
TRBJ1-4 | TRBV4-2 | CASSQERGTTDEKLFF
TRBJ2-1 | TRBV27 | CASRAAYNEQFF
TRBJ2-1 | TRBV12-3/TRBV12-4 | CASRAGPFGEQFF
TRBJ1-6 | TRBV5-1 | CASSSGNSPLHF